This TCR beta chain originates from a study of blood T cell repertoires in COVID-19. Across the whole study: From the United States, Italy and Spain came samples of acute and convalescent COVID-19. In each case, the material was cDNA or gDNA derived from T cells, B-cell-depleted T cells, or PBMCs.

In the study's own analysis: Reference gene primer amplification in the assay estimated nucleated cell counts. Assay: immunoSEQ multiplex PCR; the TCRdb copy retains only in-frame clones and omits some. That table furnishes V, J and clone size, whereas the DNA furnished D and trimming. Of 13,000 or so clones in the sample, approximately 91% are singletons; the top ten hold around 13%. V lost 5 bases to trimming and J lost 6 bases; unmatched junction nucleotides: 17. The CDR3 runs 17 residues. Germline values: CDR1 SGHAT, CDR2 FQNNGV. Sequencing input: peripheral blood. J is TRBJ2-7 and V is TRBV11-2, with 9 bases that match TRBD2. The receptor comes from a human donor in a cohort sampled during active COVID-19. CDR3 sequence: CASSLGAMTSGSAEQYF. The DNA for the CDR3 is TGTGCCAGCAGCCTTGGGGCTATGACTAGCGGATCAGCCGAGCAGTACTTC.